One T cell receptor (beta chain) is described in this entry. Its specificity is not known. This record comes from a study of T cell repertoires in cytomegalovirus infection. The overall study: Used in the study were CMV epitopes, some recently identified and HLA-C-restricted, others well-studied and HLA-B-restricted. Indicated by public TCR beta signatures were CMV infection and matching HLA type.

TCRdb redid the calling of the reads with MiXCR, one entry per CDR3 protein. The sample lists fewer than 130,000 distinct CDR3 sequences, roughly 39% occurring once. V trimming: 2 bases; J trimming: 4 bases; junction bases outside the gene matches: 10. In germline, CDR1 is SGHTA, CDR2 FQGNSA. The length of the CDR3 is 17 residues. Regarding the study as a whole: Frequencies of public TCR beta families were cumulated, and this identified carriers of CMV plus the relevant HLA. Predominance within the ex vivo response was attributable to HLA-C-restricted CMV-specific TCR beta clonotypes.

The chain couples TRBV7-2 to TRBJ2-5, with TRBD2 matching 10 bases. This TCR was sampled from a human donor in good health (CMV status not recorded). Some clones in this sample may be carry-over from other donors' samples. Material: CD8+ T cells from cultured PBMCs, obtained from culture after CMV antigen stimulation. The CDR3 bases are TGTGCCAGCAGCTTAACCCCGAGGACTAGCGGTGGAGAGACCCAGTACTTC. Translating gives CASSLTPRTSGGETQYF.